One and the same sample provided the 4 T cell receptor beta chains below, sequenced in a study of early T cells in non-severe SARS-CoV-2 infection. From the 5' RACE reads, TCRdb called clonotypes with MiXCR, one entry per CDR3 protein. This sample yields 45,000 or so distinct CDR3 sequences, of which around 9.9% are seen a single time; about 9.5% belongs to the top ten. Sequenced sample: whole blood. The receptors were gathered from an adult who was a healthcare worker with PCR-confirmed SARS-CoV-2 infection or an uninfected control (not recorded which).

There are many counts of this clonotype. V gene TRBV7-9 combines with J gene TRBJ2-7; possibly TRBD1 for D (6 bases). This CDR3 has 14 residues. Germline lookup yields CDR1 SEHNR and CDR2 FQNEAQ (reference sequence). Trimming shortened V by 1 base and J by 4 bases, and 11 bases separated the two germline ends. The CDR3 region is CASSLVQGHYEQYF. As DNA, the CDR3 is TGTGCCAGCAGCTTAGTACAGGGCCATTACGAGCAGTACTTC. Full variable domain (rest looked up from reference TRBV7-9 and TRBJ2-7): DTGVSQNPRHKITKRGQNVTFRCDPISEHNRLYWYRQTLGQGPEFLTYFQNEAQLEKSRLLSDRFSAERPKGSFSTLEIQRTEQGDSAMYLCASSLVQGHYEQYFGPGTRLTVT.

In its sample, this clonotype was seen many times. The V call is TRBV3-2, the J call TRBJ2-7; the table's D call of TRBD2 was not tested on the DNA. TRBV3-2 is labeled a pseudogene. There are 17 residues in the CDR3. The CDR3 region is CASSQGPSGGITYEQYF. CDR3 bases: TGTGCCAGCAGCCAAGGCCCTAGCGGGGGGATTACCTACGAGCAGTACTTC.

This clonotype was detected ten times or more. The chain carries TRBV5-8 and TRBJ1-5; D is perhaps TRBD1 (6 bases). Germline CDR1 is SGHTS and CDR2 is YDEGEE. The ends were cut back, 0 bases at V and 0 bases at J, with 25 bases in the middle. This CDR3 spans 21 amino acids. For the CDR3, the DNA is TGTGCCAGCAGCTTGGAGAGCTTTAGGAGGGGGTACGGGGTTAGCAATCAGCCCCAGCATTTT. Its protein product is CASSLESFRRGYGVSNQPQHF. Filled out from reference TRBV5-8 and TRBJ1-5, the complete variable domain reads EAGVTQSPTHLIKTRGQQATLRCSPISGHTSVYWYQQALGLGLQFLLWYDEGEERNRGNFPPRFSGRQFPNYSSELNVNALELEDSALYLCASSLESFRRGYGVSNQPQHFGDGTRLSIL.

The chain recombines TRBV3-1 with TRBJ2-1; D is undetermined. The CDR3 is 14 residues long. V lost 4 bases, J lost 5 bases, and 12 bases lay in between. CDR1 LGHDT and CDR2 YNNKEL come from the germline V gene (reference sequence). The CDR3: CASSLFYTNNEQFF. In DNA, the CDR3 is TGTGCCAGCAGCCTTTTTTACACAAACAATGAGCAGTTCTTC.